This T cell receptor (beta chain) was captured by sequencing in a study of cytomegalovirus exposure and HLA in healthy donors. General observations from the study: The study carried out a later analysis of TCR beta sequences. It associated approximately 17,000 of them with specific HLA alleles at a false discovery rate of 0.05. TCR beta sequences reportedly predicted the HLA-A and HLA-B alleles of most subjects accurately.

Germline V gene data show CDR1 as SGDLS and CDR2 as YYNGEE. Between the trimmed V and J ends, which lost 4 bases and 11 bases, there was a span of 6 bases. The CDR3 length is 9 residues. Primers for the PCR totalled 60 Vbeta and 13 Jbeta. Only in-frame clones appear in the TCRdb table, and some are missing; sequencing was by immunoSEQ multiplex PCR. The sample holds over 150,000 clones, 70% to 80% seen once. Concerning this clone: Its antigen is undetermined.

The sequence came from a man in his forties in good health and CMV-seronegative. The material sequenced was PBMCs. The chain employs TRBV9 and TRBJ1-2, with D maybe TRBD1 (5 bases). The CDR3 nucleotides are TGTGCCAGCAGCCCAGGGTACACCTTC. It specifies CASSPGYTF.